The TCR beta chain described here comes from a study of T cell responses to AZD1222 COVID-19 vaccine. The overall study: Second-dose recipients at about 4 or about 12 weeks were treated as one pooled group. Overall study results and limits: Seropositive status at baseline applied to only 5 to 7 AZD1222 recipients. All repertoire sampling was performed exclusively after the peak T cell response. Vaccine-associated CD4 TCRs spanned spike, dominant at 160-218 and 743-854.

Germline lookup yields CDR1 MNHEY and CDR2 SMNVEV (reference sequence). The CDR3 loop spans 16 amino acids. V shed 0 bases and J 7 bases; nucleotides not matched to a gene: 4. The repertoire was sequenced with immunoSEQ multiplex PCR; TCRdb's copy has only in-frame clones and lacks some. The sample contains some 120,000 clones, less than 90% of which appear only once. This clone was seen a few times. Its antigen is still unknown. This TCR was sampled from an adult in good health. The material was peripheral blood, obtained on day 0 of AZD1222 vaccination. The chain uses TRBV27 and TRBJ1-6; 9 bases are shared with TRBD1. CDR3 coding DNA: TGTGCCAGCAGTTTATCGGGGACAGGGAACAATTCACCCCTCCACTTT. It yields the protein CASSLSGTGNNSPLHF.